These T cell receptor beta chains were read from a single sample in a study of T cells in Graves' hyperthyroidism and ophthalmopathy. TCRdb redid the calling of the multiplex PCR reads with MiXCR, one entry per CDR3 protein. The sample has hundreds of thousands of distinct CDR3 sequences, around 39% seen once. Sequenced material: blood. Receptors originate from a man between 18 and 29 years old with Graves' hyperthyroidism. Each CDR3 is given with its conserved first and last residue. A D gene is named only where the DNA matches it firmly. A clone size is listed for some rows: how often the clone was seen (once, few, many), or a class if it is expanded.

clone_size,j_call,v_call,d_call,cdr3_nt,cdr3_aa
many,TRBJ2-7,TRBV20-1,-,TGCAGTGCTAGTTTCTCCTACGAGCAGTACTTC,CSASFSYEQYF
few,TRBJ1-5,TRBV2,-,TGTGCCAGCAGTGAAGCGGGAGTCGACAGGTCGCATCAGCCCCAGCATTTT,CASSEAGVDRSHQPQHF
-,TRBJ2-2,TRBV12-3/TRBV12-4,-,TGTGCCAGCAGTTTGGGCGGGGCGGTAACCGGGGAGCTGTTTTTT,CASSLGGAVTGELFF
-,TRBJ2-2,TRBV7-7,-,TGTGCTAGCAGCTTAGCTACAGCCGGGTCCGGGGAGCTGTTTTTT,CASSLATAGSGELFF
-,TRBJ2-7,TRBV20-1,TRBD2,TGCAGTGCTCCAAGACTAGCGGGAGGTTTCGAGCAGTACTTC,CSAPRLAGGFEQYF
-,TRBJ1-5,TRBV10-3,-,TGTGCCAGCAGTTACCTCGTTGGGCAGCCCCAGCATTTT,CASSYLVGQPQHF
few,TRBJ1-2,TRBV5-6,-,TGTGCCAGCTCCGACACCGGGGATAACTATGGCTACACCTTC,CASSDTGDNYGYTF
many,TRBJ2-7,TRBV10-3,-,TGTGCCATCAGCTCTAGAGGACCCGACGCCTACGAGCAGTACTTC,CAISSRGPDAYEQYF
many,TRBJ2-5,TRBV29-1,-,TGCAGCGTGGCAAAGGGACAGCGGGAAGAGACCCAGTACTTC,CSVAKGQREETQYF
-,TRBJ2-2,TRBV19,-,TGTGCCAGTAGCGACGAAATAGGCGGGAAGCTGTTTTTT,CASSDEIGGKLFF
-,TRBJ1-3,TRBV29-1,-,TGCAGCGTCTACAGGGTTCTTTCTGGAAACACCATATATTTT,CSVYRVLSGNTIYF
few,TRBJ1-5,TRBV10-3,TRBD1,TGTGCCACCGGGACAGGGGACACTAATCAGCCCCAGCATTTT,CATGTGDTNQPQHF
few,TRBJ1-4,TRBV6-2/TRBV6-3,TRBD1,TGTGCCAGCAGTTACGACAGGGGCGATAGACTGTTTTTT,CASSYDRGDRLFF
-,TRBJ2-7,TRBV7-9,TRBD2,TGTGCCAGCAGAACGTCTAGCGGGAGCAACGAGCAGTACTTC,CASRTSSGSNEQYF
-,TRBJ2-7,TRBV15,-,TGTGCCAGCAGCTCCACATACCGGGACGGGTCCTACGAGCAGTACTTC,CASSSTYRDGSYEQYF
few,TRBJ2-5,TRBV7-9,-,TGTGCCAGCAGCCCAAGGGGTAGCTCACAAGAGACCCAGTACTTC,CASSPRGSSQETQYF
-,TRBJ1-4,TRBV29-1,TRBD1,TGCAGCGCGGACAGGGGGCATGAAAAACTGTTTTTT,CSADRGHEKLFF
few,TRBJ2-5,TRBV9,-,TGTGCCAGCAGCGTAGACAGGGGGGGAAATCAAGAGACCCAGTACTTC,CASSVDRGGNQETQYF
-,TRBJ1-2,TRBV6-1,-,TGTGCCAGCAGGGTACGTGGCTACACCTTC,CASRVRGYTF
-,TRBJ2-7,TRBV6-5,-,TGTGCCAGCAGTTACACCTTCTACGAGCAGTACTTC,CASSYTFYEQYF